Below, 12 T cell receptor beta chains from the same sample are listed, as sequenced in a study of shared clonotypes between healthy human individuals. Method: immunoSEQ multiplex PCR; TCRdb's copy keeps in-frame clones and lacks some. The sample records about 2.5 million clones, 80% to 95% being singletons. The sequencing sample was made of naive CD4+ T cells from PBMCs. Subset here: CD45RA+ positively selected. These receptors were collected from a man younger than 30 in good health. Some clones in this sample may be carry-over from other donors' samples.

The chain carries TRBV15 and TRBJ2-3; 13 positions agree with TRBD2. CDR1 LNHNV and CDR2 YYDKDF come from the germline V gene (reference sequence). V shed 6 bases, J shed 6 bases, and the junction held 3 bases outside the gene matches. The length of the CDR3 is 14 residues. The CDR3 DNA is TGTGCCACCAGTCAACTAGCGGGAGGGGATACGCAGTATTTT. This translates into CATSQLAGGDTQYF.

This clone occurred once. The CDR3 DNA follows: TGCAGCGTGGACGGGACAGGGAGCACAGATACGCAGTATTTT. This codes for CSVDGTGSTDTQYF. This chain connects TRBV29-1 to TRBJ2-3; 9 positions match TRBD1. The CDR3 is 14 residues long. Germline V gene sequence: CDR1 SQVTM, CDR2 ANQGSEA. Trimming removed 6 bases from V and 0 bases from J; junction bases left unmatched: 4.

J is TRBJ2-7 and V is TRBV23-1; no definite D call. TRBV23-1 has ORF status, its function being uncertain. The CDR3 loop spans 14 amino acids. V lost 1 base and J lost 2, with 9 bases in between. The CDR3 DNA sequence: TGCGCCAGCAGTCAATGGTTACGTGCCTACGAGCAGTACTTC. Protein sequence: CASSQWLRAYEQYF.

The chain uses TRBV14 and TRBJ1-4; D gene ambiguous. The CDR3 extends over 16 amino acids. V lost 0 bases to trimming and J lost 7 bases, with 15 bases between them. Germline CDR1 SGHDN, CDR2 FVKESK. The CDR3 region is CASSQDFRWRGEKLFF. The CDR3 nucleotides read TGTGCCAGCAGCCAAGATTTCAGGTGGCGGGGTGAAAAACTGTTTTTT.

CDR3 protein: CASSLAMTSGIRELFF. The CDR3 nucleotides are TGCGCCAGCAGCTTGGCAATGACTAGCGGGATTCGGGAGCTGTTTTTT. The chain is built from TRBV5-1 and TRBJ2-2; 11 nucleotides match TRBD2. Germline V gene lookup returns CDR1 SGHRS and CDR2 YFSETQ. The CDR3 runs to 16 residues. V shed 0 bases and J 9 bases; nucleotides not matched to a gene: 7. Variable domain in full (rest from reference TRBV5-1 and TRBJ2-2): KAGVTQTPRYLIKTRGQQVTLSCSPISGHRSVSWYQQTPGQGLQFLFEYFSETQRNKGNFPGRFSGRQFSNSRSEMNVSTLELGDSALYLCASSLAMTSGIRELFFGEGSRLTVL.

The chain uses TRBV6-6 and TRBJ1-1, with D tentatively TRBD1 (5 bases). The germline CDR1 and CDR2 sequences are MNHNY and SVGAGI (reference sequence). CDR3 size: 14 residues. The V end was cut by 6 bases, the J end by 7 bases, with 18 bases between. The CDR3 spells CASRDATERVEAFF. For the CDR3, the DNA is TGTGCCAGCAGGGACGCGACAGAAAGGGTTGAAGCTTTCTTT.

Turning to this clone: The sample holds other DNA sequences that translate to the same CDR3. The chain has TRBV11-2 and TRBJ2-1; no clear D gene. The germline V gene encodes CDR1 SGHAT and CDR2 FQNNGV. This CDR3 region has 11 residues. Deletions cut 5 bases from V and 4 bases from J, with 3 bases between. CDR3 DNA: TGTGCCAGCAGCCGTTACAATGAGCAGTTCTTC. Its translation: CASSRYNEQFF.

This clone was picked up a small number of times. J is TRBJ1-1 and V is TRBV28; D is ambiguous. Trimming took off 6 bases at V and 0 bases at J, with 8 bases between the two ends. In germline, CDR1 is MDHEN, CDR2 SYDVKM. The CDR3 is 13 amino acids. The CDR3 sequence is CASSRPMNTEAFF. In nucleotides, the CDR3 is TGTGCCAGCAGCCGACCCATGAACACTGAAGCTTTCTTT.

The chain employs TRBV5-1 and TRBJ2-3; no firm D call. Per the germline V gene, CDR1 is SGHRS and CDR2 is YFSETQ. V shed 1 base and J shed 13 bases, with 19 bases lying between them. This CDR3 contains 14 residues. The CDR3 DNA sequence: TGCGCCAGCAGCTTGAATAGGTCCCCCTATTCGGAGTATTTT. It is translated as CASSLNRSPYSEYF.

This clone showed up just once. This chain uses TRBV2 with TRBJ1-1, with TRBD1 as a possible D gene (5 bases). Trimming pared 6 bases from V and 4 bases from J, leaving 15 bases between. This CDR3 has 14 amino acids. CDR1 and CDR2 from the germline V gene are SNHLY and FYNNEI. The CDR3 protein is CASSLQGLGTEAFF. The CDR3 DNA reads as TGTGCCAGCAGCCTTCAGGGTCTGGGCACTGAAGCTTTCTTT. Filled out from reference TRBV2 and TRBJ1-1, the complete variable domain reads EPEVTQTPSHQVTQMGQEVILRCVPISNHLYFYWYRQILGQKVEFLVSFYNNEISEKSEIFDDQFSVERPDGSNFTLKIRSTKLEDSAMYFCASSLQGLGTEAFFGQGTRLTVV.

The V and J genes are TRBV7-2 and TRBJ2-3; TRBD2 aligns across 8 bases. Looked up from germline, CDR1 is SGHTA and CDR2 is FQGNSA. The V gene end was trimmed by 2 bases and the J gene end by 2 bases; junction bases not matched to a gene: 3. This CDR3 comprises 15 residues. CDR3 coding DNA: TGTGCCAGCAGCTTACGCGGGAGGACCACAGATACGCAGTATTTT. Its translation: CASSLRGRTTDTQYF.

The chain employs TRBV6-5 and TRBJ1-1; D is perhaps TRBD1 (5 bases). CDR1 and CDR2 (germline): MNHEY, SVGAGI. Trimming removed 5 bases at V and 5 bases at J, with 18 bases between. The CDR3 covers 15 residues. The CDR3 sequence: CASSREQVEVTEAFF. The CDR3 nucleotides read TGTGCCAGCAGTAGGGAACAGGTCGAGGTGACTGAAGCTTTCTTT.